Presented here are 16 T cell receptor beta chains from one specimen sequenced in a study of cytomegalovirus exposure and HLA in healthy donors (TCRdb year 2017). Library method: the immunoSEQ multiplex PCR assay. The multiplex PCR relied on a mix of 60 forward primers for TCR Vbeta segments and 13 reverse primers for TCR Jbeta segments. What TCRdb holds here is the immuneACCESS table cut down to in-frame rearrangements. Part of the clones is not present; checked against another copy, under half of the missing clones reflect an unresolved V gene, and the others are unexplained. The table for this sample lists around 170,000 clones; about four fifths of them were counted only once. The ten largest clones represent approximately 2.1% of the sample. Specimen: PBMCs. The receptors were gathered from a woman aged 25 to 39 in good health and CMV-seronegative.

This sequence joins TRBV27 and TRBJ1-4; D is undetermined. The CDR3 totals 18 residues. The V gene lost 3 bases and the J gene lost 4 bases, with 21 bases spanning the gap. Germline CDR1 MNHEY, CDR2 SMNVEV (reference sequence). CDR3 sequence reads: CASSFLNSRGPVNEKLFF. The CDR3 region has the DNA TGTGCCAGCAGTTTCCTAAACTCGCGAGGGCCGGTTAATGAAAAACTGTTTTTT.

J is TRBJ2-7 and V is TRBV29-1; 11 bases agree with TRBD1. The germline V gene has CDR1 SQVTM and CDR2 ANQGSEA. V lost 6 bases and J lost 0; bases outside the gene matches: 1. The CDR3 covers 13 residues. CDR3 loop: CSVGTGGSYEQYF. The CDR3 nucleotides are TGCAGCGTCGGGACAGGGGGCTCCTACGAGCAGTACTTC.

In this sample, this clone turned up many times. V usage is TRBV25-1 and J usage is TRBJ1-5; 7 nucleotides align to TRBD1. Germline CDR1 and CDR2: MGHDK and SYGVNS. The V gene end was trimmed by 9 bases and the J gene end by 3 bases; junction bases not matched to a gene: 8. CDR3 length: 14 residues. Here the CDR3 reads CARDRDGTNQPQHF. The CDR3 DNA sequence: TGTGCCAGAGACAGGGATGGGACCAATCAGCCCCAGCATTTT.

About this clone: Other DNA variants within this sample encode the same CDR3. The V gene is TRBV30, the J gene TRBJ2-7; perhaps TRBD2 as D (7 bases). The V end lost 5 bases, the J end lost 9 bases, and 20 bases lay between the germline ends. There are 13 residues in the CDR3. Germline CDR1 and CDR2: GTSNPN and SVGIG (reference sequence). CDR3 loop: CAWGRGAGESQYF. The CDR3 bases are TGTGCCTGGGGGAGGGGGGCAGGCGAGTCGCAGTACTTC.

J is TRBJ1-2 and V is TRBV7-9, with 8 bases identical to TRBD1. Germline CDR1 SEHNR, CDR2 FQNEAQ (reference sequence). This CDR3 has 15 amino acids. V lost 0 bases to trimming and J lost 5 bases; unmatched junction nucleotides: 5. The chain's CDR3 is CASSLAGQGGYGYTF. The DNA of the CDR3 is TGTGCCAGCAGCTTAGCCGGACAGGGCGGGTATGGCTACACCTTC.

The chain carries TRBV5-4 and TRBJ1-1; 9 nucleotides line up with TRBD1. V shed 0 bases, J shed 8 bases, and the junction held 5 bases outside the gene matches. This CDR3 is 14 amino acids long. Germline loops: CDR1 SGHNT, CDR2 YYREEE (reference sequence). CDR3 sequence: CASSLEGQGSEAFF. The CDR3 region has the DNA TGTGCCAGCAGCTTGGAGGGACAGGGATCCGAAGCTTTCTTT.

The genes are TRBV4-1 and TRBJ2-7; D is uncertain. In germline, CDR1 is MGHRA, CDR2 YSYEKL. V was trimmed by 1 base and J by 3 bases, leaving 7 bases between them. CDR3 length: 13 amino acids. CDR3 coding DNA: TGCGCCAGCAGCCAAGGACTTTTCTACGAGCAGTACTTC. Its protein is CASSQGLFYEQYF.

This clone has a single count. This chain's CDR3 is CASSGGGGYTF. The DNA for the CDR3 is TGTGCCAGCAGTGGAGGAGGGGGCTACACCTTC. The V and J genes are TRBV25-1 and TRBJ1-2; D remains ambiguous. Trimming left V 4 bases short and J 8 bases short, with 8 bases between. The CDR3 totals 11 residues. Per the germline V gene, CDR1 is MGHDK and CDR2 is SYGVNS.

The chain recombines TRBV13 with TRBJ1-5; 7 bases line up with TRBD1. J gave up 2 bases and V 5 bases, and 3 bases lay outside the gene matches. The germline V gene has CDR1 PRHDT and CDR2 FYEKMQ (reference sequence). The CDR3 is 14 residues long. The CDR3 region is CASSPGQRNQPQHF. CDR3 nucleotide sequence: TGTGCCAGCAGCCCGGGACAGCGCAATCAGCCCCAGCATTTT.

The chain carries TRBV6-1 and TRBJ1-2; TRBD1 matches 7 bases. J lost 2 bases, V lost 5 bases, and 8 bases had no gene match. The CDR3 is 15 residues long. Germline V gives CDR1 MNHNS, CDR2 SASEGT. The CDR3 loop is CASSTGAITNYGYTF. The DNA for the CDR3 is TGTGCCAGCAGTACAGGGGCCATTACGAACTATGGCTACACCTTC.

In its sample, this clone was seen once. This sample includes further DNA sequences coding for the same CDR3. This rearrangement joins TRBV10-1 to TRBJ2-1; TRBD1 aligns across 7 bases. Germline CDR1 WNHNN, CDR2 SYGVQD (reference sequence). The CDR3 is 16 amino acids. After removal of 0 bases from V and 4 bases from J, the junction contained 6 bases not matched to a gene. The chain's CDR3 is CASSESTGLRYNEQFF. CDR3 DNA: TGCGCCAGCAGTGAGTCGACAGGGTTACGATACAATGAGCAGTTCTTC.

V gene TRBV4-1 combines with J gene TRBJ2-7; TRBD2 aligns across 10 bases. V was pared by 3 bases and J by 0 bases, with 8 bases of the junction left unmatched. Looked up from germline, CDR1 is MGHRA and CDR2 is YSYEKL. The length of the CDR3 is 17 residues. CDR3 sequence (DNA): TGCGCCAGCAGCCACGGATATAGCGGGGGGAGCTCCTACGAGCAGTACTTC. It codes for CASSHGYSGGSSYEQYF.

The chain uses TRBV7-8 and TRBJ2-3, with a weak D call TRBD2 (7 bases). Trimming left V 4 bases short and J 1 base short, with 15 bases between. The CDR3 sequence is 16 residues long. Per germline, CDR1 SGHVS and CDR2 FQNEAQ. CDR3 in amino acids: CASSYTRGAGTDTQYF. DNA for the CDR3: TGTGCCAGCAGCTATACACGGGGGGCGGGCACAGATACGCAGTATTTT.

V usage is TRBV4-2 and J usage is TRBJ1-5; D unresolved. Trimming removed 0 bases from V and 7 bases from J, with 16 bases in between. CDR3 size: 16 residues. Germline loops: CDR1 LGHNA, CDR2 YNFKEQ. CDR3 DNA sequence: TGTGCCAGCAGCCAAGAAGTTGCTCCGATAGAGCAGCCCCAGCATTTT. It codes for CASSQEVAPIEQPQHF.

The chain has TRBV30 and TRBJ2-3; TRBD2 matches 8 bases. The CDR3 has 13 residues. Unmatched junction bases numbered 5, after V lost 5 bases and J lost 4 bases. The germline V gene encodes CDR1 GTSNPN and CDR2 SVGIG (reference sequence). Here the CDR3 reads CAWGRGGSDTQYF. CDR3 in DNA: TGTGCCTGGGGTCGGGGGGGCTCAGATACGCAGTATTTT.

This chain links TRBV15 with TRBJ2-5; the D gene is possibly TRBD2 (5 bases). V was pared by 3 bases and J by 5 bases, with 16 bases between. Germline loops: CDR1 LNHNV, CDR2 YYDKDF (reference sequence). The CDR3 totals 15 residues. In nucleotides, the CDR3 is TGTGCCACCAGCAGGCGGCCGGGGATAGTGGAGACCCAGTACTTC. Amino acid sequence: CATSRRPGIVETQYF.